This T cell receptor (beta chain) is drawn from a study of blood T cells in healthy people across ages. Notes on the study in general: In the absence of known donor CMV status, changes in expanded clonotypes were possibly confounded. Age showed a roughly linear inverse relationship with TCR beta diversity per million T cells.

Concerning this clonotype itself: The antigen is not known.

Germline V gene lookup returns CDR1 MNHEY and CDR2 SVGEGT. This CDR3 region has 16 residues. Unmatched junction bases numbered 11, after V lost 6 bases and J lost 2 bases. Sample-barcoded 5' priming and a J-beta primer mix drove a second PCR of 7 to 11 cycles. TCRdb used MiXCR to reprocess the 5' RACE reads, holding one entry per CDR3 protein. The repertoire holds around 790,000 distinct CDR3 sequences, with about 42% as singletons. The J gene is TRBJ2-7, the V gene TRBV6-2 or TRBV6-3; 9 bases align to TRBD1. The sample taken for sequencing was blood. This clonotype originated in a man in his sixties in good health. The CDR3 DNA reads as TGTGCCAGCAGAGATAGTGGGACAGGGAAGACCTACGAGCAGTACTTC. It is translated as CASRDSGTGKTYEQYF.